This T cell receptor beta chain came from a study of blood T cell repertoires in COVID-19. Study details: From the United States, Italy and Spain came samples of acute and convalescent COVID-19. T cells, B-cell-depleted T cells, or PBMCs provided the cDNA or gDNA that served as material.

Trimming took 8 bases from V and 2 from J, leaving 13 bases between them. In germline, CDR1 is GTSNPN, CDR2 SVGIG (reference sequence). This CDR3 has 12 residues. In the original processing: Estimates of nucleated cell counts were drawn from the amplification of reference gene primers. Sequencing used immunoSEQ multiplex PCR; TCRdb keeps in-frame clones, though not all of them. V, J and clone size reflect that table, while D and trimming were determined from the DNA. The table shows about 280,000 clones, with 65% to 90% occurring only once. The receptor was isolated from a man aged 45-65 years with active or convalescent COVID-19. The sequencing sample was made of peripheral blood. The rearrangement uses TRBV30 and TRBJ2-7, with a weak D call TRBD1 (7 bases). The CDR3 DNA follows: TGTGCCGGTTCCAGGGGGGCCTACGAGCAGTACTTC. This translates into CAGSRGAYEQYF.